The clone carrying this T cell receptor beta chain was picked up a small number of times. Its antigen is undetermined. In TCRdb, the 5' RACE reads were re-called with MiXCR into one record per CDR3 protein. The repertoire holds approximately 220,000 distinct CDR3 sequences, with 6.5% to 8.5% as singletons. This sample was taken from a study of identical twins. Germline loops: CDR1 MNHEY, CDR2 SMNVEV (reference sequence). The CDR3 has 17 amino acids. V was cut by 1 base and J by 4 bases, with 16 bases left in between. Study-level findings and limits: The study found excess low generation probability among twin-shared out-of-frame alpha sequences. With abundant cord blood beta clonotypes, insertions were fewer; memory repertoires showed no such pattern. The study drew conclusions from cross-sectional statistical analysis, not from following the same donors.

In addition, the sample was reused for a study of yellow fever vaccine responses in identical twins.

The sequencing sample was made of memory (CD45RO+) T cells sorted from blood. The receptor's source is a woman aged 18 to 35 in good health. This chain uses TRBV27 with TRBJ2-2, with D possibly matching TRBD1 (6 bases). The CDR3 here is CASSLFGSGDVTGELFF. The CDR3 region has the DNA TGTGCCAGCAGTTTATTTGGGTCAGGGGACGTCACCGGGGAGCTGTTTTTT.